This TCR beta chain was identified during a study of blood T cell repertoires in COVID-19. Study summary: Acute and convalescent COVID-19 samples came from the United States, Italy and Spain.

Within the 2 weeks before study entry, each person in the exposed group met a COVID-19 case. Only in-frame clones appear in the TCRdb table, and some are missing; sequencing was by immunoSEQ multiplex PCR. This table has 200,000 to 250,000 clones, 80% to 90% appearing once. The clonotype was recovered from a woman in her thirties who had been exposed to COVID-19. Material for sequencing was PBMCs or T cells enriched from blood (not recorded which).

As DNA, the CDR3 is TGTGCCAGCAGTAGGGGACAGTACCAAGAGACCCAGTACTTC. Protein product: CASSRGQYQETQYF. The gene calls are TRBV6-5 and TRBJ2-5; 7 bases align to TRBD1. CDR3 size: 14 residues. Germline CDR1 reads MNHEY; CDR2 reads SVGAGI. V trimming: 5 bases; J trimming: 0 bases; junction bases outside the gene matches: 3.